These T cell receptor beta chains were read from a single sample in a study of blood T cell repertoires in COVID-19. Using immunoSEQ multiplex PCR, the repertoire was profiled, and TCRdb retains in-frame clones only, with some absent. The data show 89,000 or so clones, about 95% seen once. The sample was peripheral blood. Receptors originate from a human donor with active COVID-19. The donor label of this sample is uncertain. Each CDR3 is given with its conserved first and last residue. A D gene is named only where the DNA matches it firmly. Size values are once, few and many counts, or a class for expanded clones, and some rows have none.

CATLAGGLRDTQYF	TGTGCCACCCTAGCGGGGGGGCTCAGAGATACGCAGTATTTT	TRBJ2-3	NA	TRBD2	14	TRBV15
CASSLARGQGYTF	TGTGCCAGCAGCTTGGCGAGGGGGCAGGGCTACACCTTC	TRBJ1-2	NA	TRBD1	13	TRBV5-4
CASSLAGTGTYNEQFF	TGTGCCAGCAGCTTAGCGGGGACAGGGACCTACAATGAGCAGTTCTTC	TRBJ2-1	NA	TRBD1	16	TRBV7-6
CASSGTVVNTIYF	TGTGCCAGCAGCGGGACAGTAGTAAACACCATATATTTT	TRBJ1-3	NA	TRBD1	13	TRBV28
CATSRDLTDSPLHF	TGTGCCACCAGCAGAGATTTAACGGATTCACCCCTCCACTTT	TRBJ1-6	NA	NA	14	TRBV15
CASSLGTVDEQFF	TGTGCCAGCAGCTTAGGGACAGTCGATGAGCAGTTCTTC	TRBJ2-1	NA	NA	13	TRBV11-2
CASSPTGVGSETQYF	TGTGCCAGCAGCCCAACAGGGGTAGGATCAGAGACCCAGTACTTC	TRBJ2-5	NA	TRBD1	15	TRBV3-1/TRBV3-2
CASSQELTRQGNNEQFF	TGTGCCAGCAGCCAAGAATTGACGCGACAGGGTAACAATGAGCAGTTCTTC	TRBJ2-1	NA	TRBD1	17	TRBV3-1/TRBV3-2
CATSNGRGRRDGNTIYF	TGTGCCACCAGCAATGGCAGGGGCAGACGGGATGGAAACACCATATATTTT	TRBJ1-3	NA	NA	17	TRBV15
CATSDRILAGSYNEQFF	TGTGCCACCAGTGACCGAATACTAGCGGGCTCCTACAATGAGCAGTTCTTC	TRBJ2-1	NA	TRBD2	17	TRBV24-1
CASSGSGQSYEQYF	TGTGCCAGCAGCGGGTCGGGACAGTCCTACGAGCAGTACTTC	TRBJ2-7	NA	TRBD1	14	TRBV7-8
CASSPRGLEGLEQYF	TGTGCCAGCAGTCCCAGGGGACTAGAGGGTCTCGAGCAGTACTTC	TRBJ2-7	NA	TRBD2	15	TRBV6-2/TRBV6-3
CASNPGTSGTDTQYF	TGTGCCAGCAACCCCGGGACTAGCGGAACAGATACGCAGTATTTT	TRBJ2-3	NA	TRBD2	15	TRBV6-4
CASSWGTSTSYEQYF	TGTGCCAGCAGCTGGGGGACTAGCACCTCCTACGAGCAGTACTTC	TRBJ2-7	NA	TRBD2	15	TRBV5-4
CASSFTRAYEQYF	TGTGCCAGCAGTTTCACCAGGGCCTACGAGCAGTACTTC	TRBJ2-7	NA	NA	13	TRBV27
CASSRQVTGELFF	TGTGCCAGCAGCCGACAGGTCACCGGGGAGCTGTTTTTT	TRBJ2-2	NA	NA	13	TRBV3-1/TRBV3-2
CASSLERGAGVQETQYF	TGTGCCAGCAGCTTGGAGCGGGGGGCGGGCGTCCAAGAGACCCAGTACTTC	TRBJ2-5	NA	TRBD2	17	TRBV11-3
CASSFTGNSYEQYF	TGTGCCAGCAGTTTCACGGGGAACTCCTACGAGCAGTACTTC	TRBJ2-7	NA	NA	14	TRBV7-8
CAISDSGAKNTEAFF	TGTGCCATCAGTGACTCAGGGGCCAAGAACACTGAAGCTTTCTTT	TRBJ1-1	NA	NA	15	TRBV10-3
CASSYLHDRGPYEQYF	TGTGCCAGCAGTTACCTTCATGACAGGGGGCCTTACGAGCAGTACTTC	TRBJ2-7	NA	TRBD1	16	TRBV6-6
CASNLGGQYLQYF	TGTGCCAGCAACCTAGGGGGCCAATACCTTCAGTACTTC	TRBJ2-4	NA	TRBD1	13	TRBV2
CASRSRGGTDTQYF	TGTGCCAGTAGGTCGCGGGGGGGAACAGATACGCAGTATTTT	TRBJ2-3	once	TRBD2	14	TRBV3-1/TRBV3-2
CASSWTVPSNSPLHF	TGTGCCAGCTCCTGGACAGTGCCTAGCAATTCACCCCTCCACTTT	TRBJ1-6	NA	NA	15	TRBV6-5
CATSAPGLADTDTQYF	TGTGCCACCAGTGCCCCAGGACTAGCGGACACAGATACGCAGTATTTT	TRBJ2-3	NA	TRBD2	16	TRBV24-1
CASSLEEIIKGGLTYEQYF	TGTGCCAGCAGTCTAGAGGAGATCATTAAAGGGGGCCTAACCTACGAGCAGTACTTC	TRBJ2-7	once	TRBD1	19	TRBV27
CASSMGQVTDTQYF	TGTGCCAGTAGTATGGGACAGGTCACAGATACGCAGTATTTT	TRBJ2-3	NA	TRBD1	14	TRBV19
CASSYGRGVETQYF	TGTGCCAGCAGTTATGGAAGGGGTGTGGAGACCCAGTACTTC	TRBJ2-5	NA	NA	14	TRBV27
CASSPTSGGPRGEQFF	TGCGCCAGCAGCCCGACTAGCGGGGGGCCAAGGGGTGAGCAGTTCTTC	TRBJ2-1	NA	TRBD2	16	TRBV5-1
CASSTGTPSTTNEKLFF	TGTGCCAGCTCAACAGGGACGCCCTCCACAACTAATGAAAAACTGTTTTTT	TRBJ1-4	NA	NA	17	TRBV18
CASCPGLGINEQFF	TGTGCCAGCTGTCCGGGACTAGGAATCAATGAGCAGTTCTTC	TRBJ2-1	once	TRBD2	14	TRBV18
CASRLGGEIHEQYF	TGTGCCAGCAGGTTAGGGGGGGAAATACACGAGCAGTACTTC	TRBJ2-7	NA	NA	14	TRBV7-2
CASSRGQGNYGYTF	TGTGCCAGCAGCCGCGGACAGGGGAACTATGGCTACACCTTC	TRBJ1-2	NA	TRBD1	14	TRBV7-9
CASSWGGLGEQYF	TGTGCCAGCAGTTGGGGGGGACTGGGGGAGCAGTACTTC	TRBJ2-7	few	TRBD2	13	TRBV12-3/TRBV12-4
CASSFVDTQYF	TGCGCCAGCAGCTTCGTAGATACGCAGTATTTT	TRBJ2-3	NA	NA	11	TRBV5-1
CASSYGTGRETQYF	TGTGCCAGCAGTTACGGGACAGGGAGGGAGACCCAGTACTTC	TRBJ2-5	NA	TRBD1	14	TRBV6-5
CASSVGGTSGYNEQFF	TGTGCCAGCAGCGTAGGGGGGACTAGCGGTTACAATGAGCAGTTCTTC	TRBJ2-1	NA	TRBD2	16	TRBV9
CASSKVQDRVYNEQFF	TGTGCCAGCAGCAAAGTTCAGGACAGGGTCTACAATGAGCAGTTCTTC	TRBJ2-1	NA	NA	16	TRBV21-1
CASSLVGPRRRGTDTQYF	TGTGCCAGCAGCTTAGTTGGACCACGCCGGCGGGGCACAGATACGCAGTATTTT	TRBJ2-3	NA	NA	18	TRBV7-2
CAISESNKRTDTQYF	TGTGCCATCAGTGAGTCGAACAAACGCACAGATACGCAGTATTTT	TRBJ2-3	NA	NA	15	TRBV10-3
CATSRQRGAPRDEQFF	TGTGCCACCAGCAGGCAACGGGGGGCGCCCAGGGATGAGCAGTTCTTC	TRBJ2-1	NA	NA	16	TRBV15
CASSIGGTSRFTDTQYF	TGTGCCAGTAGTATAGGGGGGACATCTAGGTTCACAGATACGCAGTATTTT	TRBJ2-3	once	NA	17	TRBV19
CASSLALGYGASGNTIYF	TGTGCCAGCAGCTTAGCGCTTGGATATGGGGCCTCTGGAAACACCATATATTTT	TRBJ1-3	NA	NA	18	TRBV7-8
CASSPDRDQPQHF	TGTGCCAGCAGCCCTGACAGGGACCAGCCCCAGCATTTT	TRBJ1-5	NA	TRBD1	13	TRBV5-6